These 16 T cell receptor beta chains share one sample of origin, sequenced in a study of neurological immune-mediated disorders. Time point: longitudinal time-point 2. TCRdb passed the 5' RACE reads through MiXCR, listing each CDR3 protein once. The data show 81,000 or so distinct CDR3 sequences, approximately 13% seen once. Input material: PBMCs. The receptors here all came from a female donor with HTLV-1-associated myelopathy (HAM/TSP).

This clonotype occurred many times. The chain employs TRBV12-3 or TRBV12-4 and TRBJ1-2; 7 bases agree with TRBD1. The CDR3 totals 14 residues. The trim removed 9 bases at V and 3 bases at J, leaving 10 bases unmatched. CDR3 in amino acids: CASRKRDRDYGYTF. In nucleotides, the CDR3 is TGTGCCAGTAGAAAGAGAGACAGGGACTATGGCTACACCTTC.

This clonotype was found many times. The CDR3 DNA reads TGCGCCAGCAGCCCCGGGCCCCGGGTCAACACGGCCGGCTACACCTTC. Its protein product is CASSPGPRVNTAGYTF. The J gene is TRBJ1-2, the V gene TRBV5-1; D not resolved. The CDR3 is made up of 16 amino acids. The V and J ends lost 4 bases and 8 bases respectively, with 24 bases between them. CDR1 and CDR2 from the germline V gene are SGHRS and YFSETQ.

A word on this clonotype: A read error is possible here, since a much larger clone lies one base away. The chain recombines TRBV28 with TRBJ2-2; D call uncertain. The CDR3 contains 13 residues. Germline CDR1 and CDR2: MDHEN and SYDVKM. As DNA, the CDR3 is TGTGTCAGCAGTTTGACATATACCGGGGAGCTGTTTTTT. Amino acids: CVSSLTYTGELFF.

This clonotype was detected ten times or more. This chain links TRBV2 with TRBJ2-5, with TRBD2 as a possible D gene (7 bases). V was shortened by 7 bases and J by 3 bases, with 18 bases between the two germline ends. Germline V gene data show CDR1 as SNHLY and CDR2 as FYNNEI. The CDR3 spans 15 residues. For the CDR3, the DNA is TGTGCCAGCACCAATGAAGGGGGGGGGAAAGAGACCCAGTACTTC. Its translation: CASTNEGGGKETQYF.

Comment on this clonotype: This may come from a read error, since a much larger clone is one base off. V gene TRBV20-1 combines with J gene TRBJ1-3; tentative D call: TRBD1 (5 bases). Germline V gene data show CDR1 as DFQATT and CDR2 as SNEGSKA (reference sequence). Trimming took 5 bases from V and 4 from J, leaving 15 bases between them. The CDR3 extends over 14 amino acids. CDR3 DNA: TGCAGTGCTTCCACACCGGGGGGAGGAAACACCATATATTTT. Protein: CSASTPGGGNTIYF.

V is TRBV21-1 and J is TRBJ1-6. TRBV21-1 is noted as a pseudogene. CDR3 length: 17 residues. The CDR3 loop is CASSKGPRLFYNSPLHF. The CDR3, as DNA: TGTGCCAGCAGCAAAGGGCCAAGGTTGTTCTATAATTCACCCCTCCACTTT.

This clonotype occurred many times. The chain links TRBV5-5 to TRBJ1-3, with TRBD1 as a possible D gene (5 bases). This CDR3 has 16 residues. V lost 4 bases, J lost 1 base, and 15 bases lay in between. In germline, CDR1 is SGHKS, CDR2 YYEKEE (reference sequence). The CDR3 DNA sequence: TGTGCCAGCAGCGACGATTGGGGCTTTTCTGGAAACACCATATATTTT. Translated: CASSDDWGFSGNTIYF.

Written as DNA, the CDR3 is TGTGCCAGCAGTGATGAAACTGAAGCTTTCTTT. As protein: CASSDETEAFF. The genes are TRBV27 and TRBJ1-1; D is uncertain. The CDR3 consists of 11 residues. Trimming removed 5 bases from V and 5 bases from J, with 6 bases in between. Germline-derived CDR1 and CDR2 are MNHEY and SMNVEV (reference sequence).

Many counts were recorded for this clonotype. This chain links TRBV20-1 with TRBJ2-7, with 12 bases identical to TRBD2. Germline CDR1 and CDR2: DFQATT and SNEGSKA (reference sequence). Trimming took 5 bases from V and 0 from J; bases not matched to a gene: 14. The CDR3 consists of 18 residues. The chain's CDR3 is CSAVRMGLAGLGSYEQYF. DNA of the CDR3: TGCAGTGCTGTCCGAATGGGACTAGCGGGCCTCGGCTCCTACGAGCAGTACTTC.

This clonotype was seen a few times. This sequence may be a read error, since a much larger clone differs from it by one base. This chain connects TRBV20-1 to TRBJ2-2; the match to TRBD1 covers 9 bases. The CDR3 extends over 15 amino acids. Germline values: CDR1 DFQATT, CDR2 SNEGSKA (reference sequence). CDR3 sequence reads: CCADFDRGCTGELFF. The CDR3 DNA reads TGCTGTGCGGACTTTGACAGGGGGTGCACCGGGGAGCTGTTTTTT.

This clonotype was seen at least ten times. J is TRBJ2-1 and V is TRBV25-1; D perhaps matches TRBD1 (7 bases). Trimming removed 11 bases from V and 7 bases from J, with 21 bases in between. Germline V gene data show CDR1 as MGHDK and CDR2 as SYGVNS. The length of the CDR3 is 14 residues. The CDR3 loop reads CARSGARGRNEQFF. The CDR3 DNA is TGTGCCCGTTCAGGGGCCAGGGGGAGGAATGAGCAGTTCTTC.

This clonotype has a count of ten or more. The chain combines TRBV6-1 with TRBJ2-1, with 8 positions matching TRBD2. The CDR3 has 17 residues. V dropped 5 bases and J dropped 9; count of bases not matched to a gene: 18. Germline V gives CDR1 MNHNS, CDR2 SASEGT. The CDR3 coding sequence is TGTGCCAGCAGTCCTTCCGGCGGGGGGACCGTCCTAGGTGAGCAGTTCTTC. Amino acids: CASSPSGGGTVLGEQFF.

This clonotype was recorded at least ten times. The chain couples TRBV20-1 to TRBJ2-3; TRBD1 is a possible D gene (7 bases). There are 15 residues in the CDR3. Trimming removed 0 bases at V and 2 bases at J, with 12 bases between. Looked up from germline, CDR1 is DFQATT and CDR2 is SNEGSKA (reference sequence). DNA of the CDR3: TGCAGTGCTAGAGATCCCAGGGGGGACACAGATACGCAGTATTTT. This codes for CSARDPRGDTDTQYF.

This clonotype was recorded many times. The J gene is TRBJ2-7, the V gene TRBV28; no reliable D call. This CDR3 has 12 residues. CDR1 and CDR2 (germline): MDHEN, SYDVKM. The V end was cut by 10 bases, the J end by 3 bases, with 13 bases between. CDR3 sequence (DNA): TGTGCCACCCACGTTGGAGTCTACGAGCAGTACTTC. It encodes CATHVGVYEQYF.

Many counts were recorded for this clonotype. In nucleotides, the CDR3 is TGTGCCAGCAGTTCATCTATCTACGAGCAGTACTTC. Protein product: CASSSSIYEQYF. This chain uses TRBV28 with TRBJ2-7; no firm D call. The germline CDR1 and CDR2 sequences are MDHEN and SYDVKM. The ends were cut back, 4 bases at V and 3 bases at J, with 7 bases in the middle. This CDR3 has 12 amino acids.

This clonotype was counted ten times or more. CDR3 region: CAISAPDYGYTF. The CDR3, as DNA: TGTGCCATCAGTGCACCGGACTATGGCTACACCTTC. The genes are TRBV10-3 and TRBJ1-2; D unresolved. CDR1 ENHRY and CDR2 SYGVKD come from the germline V gene. This CDR3 is 12 amino acids long. V was shortened by 4 bases and J by 3 bases, with 6 bases between the two germline ends.